This T cell receptor beta chain was sequenced in a study of blood T cells in healthy people across ages. Regarding this clonotype: What it recognizes is unknown.

Using a J-beta primer mix together with a sample-barcoded 5' primer, a second PCR was run for about 6 to 11 cycles. TCRdb passed the 5' RACE reads through MiXCR, listing each CDR3 protein once. Of hundreds of thousands of distinct CDR3 sequences in the sample, approximately 65% were seen once. The draw of peripheral blood yielded approximately 11 milliliters from each donor. The CDR3 loop spans 16 amino acids. Trimming took 1 base from V and 4 from J, leaving 16 bases between them. Germline V gene data show CDR1 as LGHNA and CDR2 as YSLEER. Study-wide results and caveats: Researchers report that TCR beta diversity correlated strongly with naive T cell percentage.

This TCR derives from a man aged 25 to 45 in good health. The V gene is TRBV4-3, the J gene TRBJ1-2, with a possible D match to TRBD1 (5 bases). The sequencing input was blood. The CDR3 spells CASSQGQGGASYGYTF. CDR3 nucleotide sequence: TGCGCCAGCAGCCAAGGGCAAGGAGGGGCAAGCTATGGCTACACCTTC.